One and the same sample provided the 30 T cell receptor beta chains below, sequenced in a study of cytomegalovirus exposure and HLA in healthy donors. 13 Jbeta primers and 60 Vbeta primers were used for the PCR. Produced via immunoSEQ multiplex PCR; TCRdb's table is partial and in-frame only. The data hold 75,000 to 90,000 clones, with 60% to 80% observed a single time. Sequenced sample: PBMCs. The receptors were sampled from a man aged 45-60 years in good health and CMV-seronegative.

In its sample, this clone was seen a few times. The rearrangement links TRBV4-3 to TRBJ1-2, with a tentative D call TRBD1 (6 bases). Trimming took off 3 bases at V and 2 bases at J, with 10 bases between the two ends. The CDR3 spans 14 residues. Germline V CDR1 and CDR2: LGHNA, YSLEER. The CDR3 DNA reads as TGCGCCAGCAGCCATCTCACAGGGAACTATGGCTACACCTTC. Translation: CASSHLTGNYGYTF.

This chain joins TRBV28 and TRBJ2-7; D is possibly TRBD1 (6 bases). Between the trimmed V and J ends, which lost 7 bases and 0 bases, there was a span of 16 bases. Per the germline V gene, CDR1 is MDHEN and CDR2 is SYDVKM. The CDR3 consists of 15 residues. The CDR3 DNA reads TGTGCCAGCACCGCACCCGACAGGAGCTCCTACGAGCAGTACTTC. Translation gives CASTAPDRSSYEQYF.

This chain links TRBV27 with TRBJ2-7; 8 bases align to TRBD2. Germline CDR1 and CDR2: MNHEY and SMNVEV (reference sequence). With V trimmed by 3 bases and J by 3 bases, 4 bases remained unmatched. The CDR3 is 14 amino acids. The CDR3 coding sequence is TGTGCCAGCAGTTTTACCAGCGGGGGCTACGAGCAGTACTTC. This gives the protein CASSFTSGGYEQYF.

This clone appeared a few times. The CDR3 DNA sequence: TGTGCCAGCAGTTTATTTCCGGTTCCGAATGAAAAACTGTTTTTT. It is translated as CASSLFPVPNEKLFF. The rearrangement links TRBV27 to TRBJ1-4; no firm D call. CDR3 length: 15 residues. The V gene lost 1 base and the J gene lost 5 bases, with 11 bases spanning the gap. CDR1 and CDR2 (germline): MNHEY, SMNVEV (reference sequence).

V usage is TRBV10-3 and J usage is TRBJ1-6; D is ambiguous. This CDR3 is 16 amino acids long. V was clipped by 0 bases and J by 3 bases, with 9 bases between them. The germline V gene has CDR1 ENHRY and CDR2 SYGVKD. The CDR3 region has the DNA TGTGCCATCAGTGAGTCTCGGCAGGTCTATAATTCACCCCTCCACTTT. The encoded protein is CAISESRQVYNSPLHF.

The chain links TRBV7-2 to TRBJ2-3; TRBD2 agrees at 9 bases. V was pared by 1 base and J by 2 bases, with 7 bases of the junction left unmatched. CDR3 length: 17 residues. The V gene's germline CDR1 is SGHTA and CDR2 FQGNSA. CDR3 sequence (DNA): TGTGCCAGCAGCTTAGTTCGAAGCGGGGGGCACACAGATACGCAGTATTTT. Protein sequence: CASSLVRSGGHTDTQYF. Variable domain in full (rest from reference TRBV7-2 and TRBJ2-3): GAGVSQSPSNKVTEKGKDVELRCDPISGHTALYWYRQSLGQGLEFLIYFQGNSAPDKSGLPSDRFSAERTGGSVSTLTIQRTQQEDSAVYLCASSLVRSGGHTDTQYFGPGTRLTVL.

The chain is built from TRBV19 and TRBJ2-7; 8 nucleotides align to TRBD1. J was trimmed by 4 bases and V by 6 bases; bases with no gene match: 5. Germline lookup yields CDR1 LNHDA and CDR2 SQIVND (reference sequence). The CDR3 runs 13 residues. The CDR3 loop reads CASRSTGDYEQYF. The CDR3 coding sequence is TGTGCCAGTAGATCGACAGGGGATTACGAGCAGTACTTC. The full variable domain, with the rest looked up from reference TRBV19 and TRBJ2-7, is DGGITQSPKYLFRKEGQNVTLSCEQNLNHDAMYWYRQDPGQGLRLIYYSQIVNDFQKGDIAEGYSVSREKKESFPLTVTSAQKNPTAFYLCASRSTGDYEQYFGPGTRLTVT.

The CDR3 sequence: CASSQGAGYTDTQYF. The CDR3 coding sequence is TGCGCCAGCAGCCAAGGGGCAGGGTACACAGATACGCAGTATTTT. The chain has TRBV4-1 and TRBJ2-3, with D maybe TRBD1 (5 bases). CDR3 size: 15 residues. Germline loops: CDR1 MGHRA, CDR2 YSYEKL. V gave up 1 base and J gave up 2 bases, with 10 bases separating them.

The chain uses TRBV5-6 and TRBJ2-4; possibly TRBD2 for D (6 bases). Germline values: CDR1 SGHDT, CDR2 YYEEEE. V lost 0 bases, J lost 1 base, and 11 bases lay in between. The CDR3 length is 16 residues. CDR3 nucleotides: TGTGCCAGCAGCTTGGAAGGGGAGGTGGCCAAAAACATTCAGTACTTC. Amino acids: CASSLEGEVAKNIQYF.

This clone has only one observation. The CDR3 coding sequence is TGTGCCAGCAGCTCGAACCCAGGCGGGGGTTCACCCCTCCACTTT. It yields the protein CASSSNPGGGSPLHF. The chain employs TRBV11-3 and TRBJ1-6, with D maybe TRBD1 (5 bases). Deletions cut 4 bases from V and 9 bases from J, with 16 bases between. CDR3 size: 15 residues. Germline V gene data show CDR1 as SGHNT and CDR2 as YENEEA.

Comment on this clone: Other DNA sequences from this sample encode an identical CDR3 as well. CDR3: CASSRTGLSEKLFF. DNA of the CDR3: TGCGCCAGCAGCCGGACAGGGTTGAGTGAAAAACTGTTTTTT. The V and J genes are TRBV5-1 and TRBJ1-4; 8 bases are shared with TRBD1. Trimming took 4 bases from V and 7 from J; bases not matched to a gene: 6. The length of the CDR3 is 14 residues. The germline V gene has CDR1 SGHRS and CDR2 YFSETQ.

This chain links TRBV5-6 with TRBJ2-7; tentatively, D is TRBD1 (6 bases). The CDR3 runs 17 residues. Germline V lookup: CDR1 SGHDT, CDR2 YYEEEE. V lost 1 base and J 4 bases, leaving 21 bases between the germline ends. The CDR3 sequence: CASSLTAKQGYVYEQYF. The CDR3 DNA is TGTGCCAGCAGCTTGACCGCCAAACAGGGTTATGTGTACGAGCAGTACTTC.

The V and J genes are TRBV5-4 and TRBJ2-2; D possibly corresponds to TRBD1 (5 bases). Germline V gene data show CDR1 as SGHNT and CDR2 as YYREEE (reference sequence). The V gene lost 4 bases and the J gene lost 4 bases, with 14 bases spanning the gap. The CDR3 is made up of 15 amino acids. The CDR3 nucleotides are TGTGCCAGCAGCCCCCCAGGGATGGGCACCGGGGAGCTGTTTTTT. Encoded protein: CASSPPGMGTGELFF.

The chain recombines TRBV7-2 with TRBJ2-7; D is perhaps TRBD1 (5 bases). This CDR3 has 14 residues. V was trimmed by 1 base and J by 6 bases, leaving 13 bases between them. Germline V gives CDR1 SGHTA, CDR2 FQGNSA. CDR3 sequence: CASSLDQGNGEQYF. The CDR3 region has the DNA TGTGCCAGCAGCTTAGACCAGGGTAACGGCGAGCAGTACTTC.

The J gene is TRBJ1-6, the V gene TRBV27; D unclear. V lost 4 bases and J 0 bases, leaving 10 bases between the germline ends. The germline V gene encodes CDR1 MNHEY and CDR2 SMNVEV (reference sequence). The CDR3 spans 16 residues. CDR3 loop: CASSSVKSSYNSPLHF. The CDR3 DNA reads TGTGCCAGCAGTTCGGTTAAAAGCTCCTATAATTCACCCCTCCACTTT.

The V gene is TRBV5-1, the J gene TRBJ2-3, with D uncertain. CDR1 and CDR2 from the germline V gene are SGHRS and YFSETQ. V lost 0 bases to trimming and J lost 0 bases, with 8 bases between them. The CDR3 has 15 amino acids. DNA of the CDR3: TGCGCCAGCAGCTTGGCTGGGCGCAGCACAGATACGCAGTATTTT. This encodes CASSLAGRSTDTQYF.

The rearrangement uses TRBV4-1 and TRBJ2-5, with 9 nucleotides matching TRBD1. Germline V gene sequence: CDR1 MGHRA, CDR2 YSYEKL. The CDR3 consists of 15 residues. The V and J ends lost 5 bases and 3 bases, in that order; junction bases with no gene match: 7. CDR3 coding DNA: TGCGCCAGCAGCTATGGACAGGGGAGGGAAGAGACCCAGTACTTC. Protein sequence: CASSYGQGREETQYF.

CDR3 DNA: TGTGCCTGGAGTGACCGAAGGGGGCACAATGAGCAGTTCTTC. Encoded protein: CAWSDRRGHNEQFF. The rearrangement joins TRBV30 to TRBJ2-1, with 7 bases identical to TRBD1. The CDR3 contains 14 residues. Trimming took 1 base from V and 5 from J; bases not matched to a gene: 5. Per germline, CDR1 GTSNPN and CDR2 SVGIG (reference sequence).

The chain has TRBV10-1 and TRBJ1-2, with TRBD1 matching 10 bases. The V segment lost 6 bases and the J segment 11 bases; nucleotides outside the gene matches: 18. Germline CDR1 WNHNN, CDR2 SYGVQD (reference sequence). This CDR3 comprises 16 residues. The CDR3, as DNA: TGCGCCAGCAGAAAGCTTACGGGACAGGGGAGCTTCGAGTACACCTTC. It encodes CASRKLTGQGSFEYTF.

The rearrangement uses TRBV30 and TRBJ1-3, with D hard to call. The germline V gene has CDR1 GTSNPN and CDR2 SVGIG (reference sequence). The length of the CDR3 is 12 residues. V lost 2 bases and J 11 bases, leaving 13 bases between the germline ends. The CDR3 sequence is CAWSSSVRAIYF. The CDR3, as DNA: TGTGCCTGGAGTTCGTCTGTTCGGGCCATATATTTT. Supplemented by reference TRBV30 and TRBJ1-3, the full variable domain reads SQTIHQWPATLVQPVGSPLSLECTVEGTSNPNLYWYRQAAGRGLQLLFYSVGIGQISSEVPQNLSASRPQDRQFILSSKKLLLSDSGFYLCAWSSSVRAIYFGEGSWLTVV.

The chain recombines TRBV12-5 with TRBJ2-7, with D possibly being TRBD1 (6 bases). The CDR3 is 13 residues long. V was clipped by 5 bases and J by 2 bases, with 10 bases between them. CDR1 and CDR2 (germline): LGHNT, FRNRAP. The CDR3 is CASGTGTPYEQYF. The CDR3 DNA follows: TGTGCTAGTGGTACAGGGACCCCCTACGAGCAGTACTTC.

This clone came up a few times. The rearrangement uses TRBV10-2 and TRBJ2-7; D gene ambiguous. V was trimmed by 6 bases and J by 6 bases, leaving 12 bases between them. CDR1 and CDR2 from the germline V gene are WSHSY and SAAADI. This CDR3 comprises 12 residues. The CDR3 is CASSTLSVEQYF. The CDR3 DNA follows: TGCGCCAGCAGCACCCTAAGCGTCGAGCAGTACTTC.

The V call is TRBV19, the J call TRBJ2-3; D is perhaps TRBD1 (6 bases). The CDR3 sequence is 15 residues long. Germline lookup yields CDR1 LNHDA and CDR2 SQIVND (reference sequence). V shed 6 bases and J shed 0 bases, with 13 bases lying between them. The CDR3 sequence: CASRVDSASTDTQYF. Here the CDR3 DNA reads TGTGCCAGTAGGGTGGACAGTGCTAGCACAGATACGCAGTATTTT.

This sequence joins TRBV19 and TRBJ2-2; 12 bases fit TRBD2. This CDR3 comprises 16 residues. J was trimmed by 1 base and V by 6 bases; bases with no gene match: 3. The germline CDR1 and CDR2 sequences are LNHDA and SQIVND (reference sequence). CDR3 in amino acids: CASRRTSGVNTGELFF. The DNA of the CDR3 is TGTGCCAGTAGGAGGACTAGCGGGGTGAACACCGGGGAGCTGTTTTTT.

The CDR3 sequence is CASGLQGANQPQHF. The CDR3 DNA sequence: TGTGCCAGCGGTCTACAGGGCGCCAATCAGCCCCAGCATTTT. This chain links TRBV27 with TRBJ1-5; TRBD1 is a possible D gene (6 bases). Germline V CDR1 and CDR2: MNHEY, SMNVEV (reference sequence). This CDR3 comprises 14 residues. The V end lost 8 bases, the J end lost 3 bases, and 14 bases lay between the germline ends.

This chain uses TRBV14 with TRBJ2-7, with D possibly TRBD2 on 5 matching bases. The CDR3 covers 18 residues. The germline V and J ends were trimmed by 1 base and 0 bases, with 19 bases remaining between them. CDR1 is SGHDN and CDR2 is FVKESK in the germline V gene. The CDR3 region is CASSQGFRSSWSSYEQYF. The CDR3 DNA sequence: TGTGCCAGCAGCCAAGGTTTTCGTTCTAGCTGGAGCTCCTACGAGCAGTACTTC.

J is TRBJ1-2 and V is TRBV28; D is undetermined. This CDR3 has 14 residues. Germline V gene data show CDR1 as MDHEN and CDR2 as SYDVKM. Between the trimmed V and J ends, which lost 3 bases and 6 bases, there was a span of 14 bases. CDR3 region: CASSFRGAGHGYTF. The CDR3 DNA reads TGTGCCAGCAGTTTTAGAGGAGCGGGCCATGGCTACACCTTC.

This chain uses TRBV5-8 with TRBJ2-3, with a tentative D call TRBD1 (6 bases). The germline V and J ends were trimmed by 5 bases and 1 base, with 17 bases remaining between them. CDR1 is SGHTS, CDR2 YDEGEE, per germline. The CDR3 spans 16 residues. The CDR3 spells CASRSGTRWGTDTQYF. The CDR3 coding sequence is TGTGCCAGCAGATCCGGGACACGGTGGGGCACAGATACGCAGTATTTT.

This clone was seen a handful of times. The chain has TRBV18 and TRBJ1-5; D is perhaps TRBD1 (6 bases). Germline V lookup: CDR1 KGHSH, CDR2 LQKENI. Trimming removed 3 bases from V and 7 bases from J, with 16 bases in between. CDR3 length equals 15 residues. CDR3 bases: TGTGCCAGCTCACCTACGGGACAAAAGGGACAGCCCCAGCATTTT. Its translation is CASSPTGQKGQPQHF.

The V gene is TRBV7-2, the J gene TRBJ1-2; 7 nucleotides line up with TRBD1. This CDR3 spans 14 amino acids. With V trimmed by 5 bases and J by 7 bases, 10 bases remained unmatched. CDR1 is SGHTA, CDR2 FQGNSA, per germline. The CDR3 loop is CASSGSAGGVGYTF. Written as DNA, the CDR3 is TGTGCCAGCAGCGGGTCGGCAGGGGGAGTTGGCTACACCTTC.